This T cell receptor (beta chain) was captured by sequencing in a study of blood T cell repertoires in COVID-19. About the study: The cDNA or gDNA used as material had been derived from T cells, B-cell-depleted T cells, or PBMCs.

This CDR3 has 15 amino acids. The authors' processing: Reference gene primer amplification yielded estimated nucleated cell counts. Libraries were prepared by immunoSEQ multiplex PCR; TCRdb keeps only in-frame clonotypes and omits some of them. Clone size and V and J calls were adopted from that table, with D and trimming inferred from the DNA. The data show hundreds of thousands of clones, around 87% seen once. Participant reports of clinical history set cohort assignment. The chain joins TRBV12-1 to TRBJ2-2; the D call TRBD2 from the table was never checked on the DNA. TRBV12-1 is labeled a pseudogene. Sequenced material: PBMCs or T cells enriched from blood (not recorded which). This sequence originates from a man between 40 and 49 years old in a cohort exposed to, infected with or recovered from COVID-19 (not recorded which). CDR3 nucleotide sequence: TGTGCCAGCAGCTTTGGATTGGCGGGAGCCGGGGAGCTGTTTTTT. Translated, it gives CASSFGLAGAGELFF.